This T cell receptor (beta chain) is drawn from a study of technical replicates of blood from several donors. V was pared by 5 bases and J by 5 bases, with 5 bases of the junction left unmatched. The CDR3 extends over 14 amino acids. The germline gives CDR1 SEHNR, CDR2 FQNEAQ (reference sequence). This table comes from immunoSEQ multiplex PCR, and its TCRdb copy is limited to in-frame clones, with some not included. The sample has 100,000 or so clones, about 95% seen once. The rearrangement links TRBV7-9 to TRBJ1-4, with 7 nucleotides matching TRBD1. This receptor was taken from a human donor in good health. The specimen sequenced was T cells isolated from PBMCs. In DNA, the CDR3 is TGTGCCAGCAGCCAGGGACAGAAAAATGAAAAACTGTTTTTT. It specifies CASSQGQKNEKLFF.